This T cell receptor (beta chain) was identified during a study of response to subunit inactivated influenza vaccine (dated by TCRdb to 2016 to 2019). Concerning the study at large: Deep quantitative profiling of the T cell receptor repertoire was used in the study to follow responses to a trivalent subunit inactivated influenza vaccine. What the research found in general, with its limitations: According to the authors, only a limited number of new T cells may be recruited by each seasonal influenza vaccination.

The junction shows trimming of 4 bases on V and 2 bases on J, and the gene matches do not reach 4 bases of it. For CDR1 and CDR2, the germline V gene lists SNHLY and FYNNEI. Spanning cysteine to phenylalanine, the CDR3 consists of 15 amino acids. This entry keeps only the CDR3 DNA: 45 bases, framed from base 1. This clonotype was picked up a small number of times. No antigen is known for it. Base qualities were left out, and no much larger clone turns up one base away. Library generation was performed with RT-PCR. TCRdb lists the instrument as Illumina HiSeq 2500. In TCRdb, the public reads were trimmed at Q25 with fastp and aligned with MiXCR, with productive beta chains retained. CDR3 protein sequences are deduplicated, and each keeps its most common genes and DNA. Here the sample has under 200,000 distinct CDR3 sequences; roughly 10% occur a single time. Of the sample, roughly 33% falls within the top ten clones.

Source: CD8+ T cells sorted from PBMCs, taken roughly 24 months after vaccination. The source of this sequence is a man between 50 and 69 years old who received an inactivated influenza vaccine. Donor details come from another sample of the same person, matched by shared clones. Recombination linked TRBV2 to TRBJ2-7, and TRBD2 matches 11 of the central bases. Here is the DNA: TGTGCCAGCAGTGCGACTAGCGGGACAACCTACGAGCAGTACTTC. It translates to CASSATSGTTYEQYF.